This T cell receptor (beta chain) is drawn from a study of beta chain features in type 1 diabetes. It was one heparinised blood draw, averaging approximately 100 mL, that each donor gave. Sorting that relied on CD45RO/CCR7/CD25/CD127/CD95/CD27 yielded CD4+ naive, central memory, regulatory and stem cell-like memory cells. This clone was seen once. Reverse transcribing all isolated RNA meant expressed TCRB transcripts were sequenced. The method was immunoSEQ multiplex PCR; TCRdb's version includes in-frame clones alone and lacks a portion of them. The data show 400,000 to 600,000 clones, with around 28% seen just once and around 0.065% held by the top ten. Sequenced: naive CD4+ T cells from blood. This receptor was taken from a man aged 18 to 29 in good health.

CDR3 coding DNA: TGTGCCAGCAGTGTTTTCCCGTTACTAGCGGGAAGGGAGACCCAGTACTTC. It encodes CASSVFPLLAGRETQYF. The rearrangement links TRBV6-1 to TRBJ2-5; 10 positions match TRBD2. CDR1 is MNHNS, CDR2 SASEGT, per germline. Trimming cost V 4 bases and J 5 bases; bases outside gene matches: 13. The CDR3 contains 17 residues.